The clone carrying this T cell receptor (beta chain) was seen only a few times. A read error may account for a junction end that differs from germline. The germline CDR1 and CDR2 sequences are SGHRS and YFSETQ. The CDR3 is 14 amino acids. These data belong to a study of beta chain features in type 1 diabetes. As every portion of the isolated RNA was reverse transcribed, the sequencing read expressed TCRB transcripts. Naive, central memory and regulatory T cell samples yielded about 3.57 million reads on average. Profiling relied on immunoSEQ multiplex PCR, and the TCRdb table lists in-frame clones only, not all of them. The sample holds 200,000 to 250,000 clones, over 8.5% seen once.

The specimen sequenced was naive CD4+ T cells from blood. The receptor was isolated from a woman between 18 and 30 years old in good health. This sequence joins TRBV5-1 and TRBJ2-3; no reliable D call. The CDR3 sequence: CASRLVLNTDTQYF. The CDR3 bases are TGCGCCAGCAGATTGGTACTGAACACAGATACGCAGTATTTT.